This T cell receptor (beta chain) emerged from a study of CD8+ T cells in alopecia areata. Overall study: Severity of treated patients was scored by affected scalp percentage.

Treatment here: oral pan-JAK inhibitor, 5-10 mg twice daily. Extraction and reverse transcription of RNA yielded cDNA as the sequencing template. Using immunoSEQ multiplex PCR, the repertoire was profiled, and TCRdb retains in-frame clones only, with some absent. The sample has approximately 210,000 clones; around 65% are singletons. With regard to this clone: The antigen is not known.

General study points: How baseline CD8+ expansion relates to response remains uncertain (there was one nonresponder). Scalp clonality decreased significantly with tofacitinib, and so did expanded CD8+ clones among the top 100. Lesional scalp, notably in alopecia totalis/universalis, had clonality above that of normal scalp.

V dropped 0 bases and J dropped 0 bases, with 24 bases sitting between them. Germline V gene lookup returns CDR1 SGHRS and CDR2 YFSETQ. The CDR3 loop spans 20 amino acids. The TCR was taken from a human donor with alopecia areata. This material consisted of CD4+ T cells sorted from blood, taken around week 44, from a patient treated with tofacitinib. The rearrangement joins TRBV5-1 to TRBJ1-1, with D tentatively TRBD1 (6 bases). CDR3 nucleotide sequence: TGCGCCAGCAGCTTGGCCCGTAATTCCCCACAGGGCTGGATGAACACTGAAGCTTTCTTT. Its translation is CASSLARNSPQGWMNTEAFF.